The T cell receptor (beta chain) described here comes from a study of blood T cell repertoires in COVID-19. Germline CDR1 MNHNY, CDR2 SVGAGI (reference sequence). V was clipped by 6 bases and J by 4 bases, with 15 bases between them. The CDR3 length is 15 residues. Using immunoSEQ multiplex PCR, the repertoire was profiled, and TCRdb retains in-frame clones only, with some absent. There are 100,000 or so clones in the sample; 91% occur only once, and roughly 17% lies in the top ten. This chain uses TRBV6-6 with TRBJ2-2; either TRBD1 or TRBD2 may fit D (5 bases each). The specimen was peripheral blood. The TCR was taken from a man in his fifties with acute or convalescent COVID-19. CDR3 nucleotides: TGTGCCAGCAGCCGAGGGTCAGGGATCACCGGGGAGCTGTTTTTT. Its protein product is CASSRGSGITGELFF.